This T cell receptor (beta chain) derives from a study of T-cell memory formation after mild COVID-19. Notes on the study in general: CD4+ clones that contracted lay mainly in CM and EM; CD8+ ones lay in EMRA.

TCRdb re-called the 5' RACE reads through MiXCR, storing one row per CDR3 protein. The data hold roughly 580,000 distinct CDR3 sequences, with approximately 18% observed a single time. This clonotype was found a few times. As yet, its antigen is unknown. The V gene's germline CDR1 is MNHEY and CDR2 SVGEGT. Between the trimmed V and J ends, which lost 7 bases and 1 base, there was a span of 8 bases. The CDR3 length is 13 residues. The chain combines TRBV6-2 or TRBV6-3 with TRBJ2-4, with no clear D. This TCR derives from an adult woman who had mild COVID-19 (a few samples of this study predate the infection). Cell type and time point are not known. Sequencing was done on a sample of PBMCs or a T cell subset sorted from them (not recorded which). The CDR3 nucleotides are TGTGCCAGCACCCAGTCCGCCAAAAACATTCAGTACTTC. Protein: CASTQSAKNIQYF.